The rows below give T cell receptor beta chains drawn from one sample of a study of T cell responses to AZD1222 COVID-19 vaccine. TCRdb keeps only in-frame clones here, not all; method: immunoSEQ multiplex PCR. The sample holds around 92,000 clones, approximately 90% seen once. This material consisted of peripheral blood, taken on day 0 of AZD1222 vaccination. These receptors were taken from an adult in good health. CDR3s include the opening cysteine and the closing phenylalanine or tryptophan. A D gene is named only where the DNA matches it firmly. Part of the rows lack a size; the others show once, few, many or a class for expanded clones.

V,D,J,size,CDR3,DNA
TRBV3-1/TRBV3-2,.,TRBJ2-1,once,CASRTAGSSYNEQFF,TGTGCCAGCAGGACCGCGGGGAGCTCCTACAATGAGCAGTTCTTC
TRBV19,TRBD1,TRBJ1-1,.,CASSTRDRGQRGAFF,TGTGCCAGTAGTACCCGGGACAGGGGACAGAGGGGAGCTTTCTTT
TRBV28,.,TRBJ1-3,.,CASSTLGGDSNTIYF,TGTGCCAGCAGTACCTTGGGAGGGGACTCAAACACCATATATTTT
TRBV6-6,TRBD1,TRBJ1-2,.,CASWSTGESTNYGYTF,TGTGCCAGCTGGAGTACAGGGGAATCCACCAACTATGGCTACACCTTC
TRBV6-5,TRBD2,TRBJ2-3,.,CASTLRDYSTDTQYF,TGTGCCAGCACCCTCCGGGACTATTCCACAGATACGCAGTATTTT
TRBV4-1,.,TRBJ1-5,.,CASSQEGGNSNQPQHF,TGCGCCAGCAGCCAAGAGGGTGGAAATAGCAATCAGCCCCAGCATTTT
TRBV10-3,.,TRBJ2-2,.,CAISQRGGGTGELFF,TGTGCCATCTCACAGAGGGGGGGAGGCACCGGGGAGCTGTTTTTT
TRBV5-4,TRBD1,TRBJ1-1,.,CASSSQGMGTEAFF,TGTGCCAGCAGCTCACAGGGGATGGGCACTGAAGCTTTCTTT
TRBV7-2,.,TRBJ2-7,.,CASSSERAYEQYF,TGTGCCAGCAGCTCCGAGAGGGCCTACGAGCAGTACTTC
TRBV27,.,TRBJ1-2,.,CASSLLGGSVSDYGYTF,TGTGCCAGCAGTTTATTAGGGGGGTCAGTTTCTGACTATGGCTACACCTTC
TRBV4-1,.,TRBJ1-5,.,CASSQSPYGGRESNQPQHF,TGCGCCAGCAGCCAGAGCCCCTATGGGGGCAGGGAGAGCAATCAGCCCCAGCATTTT
TRBV19,TRBD1,TRBJ2-7,.,CASSIGQEPYEQYF,TGTGCCAGTAGTATCGGACAGGAACCCTACGAGCAGTACTTC
TRBV15,TRBD1,TRBJ1-4,.,CATGVQGTGGEKLFF,TGTGCCACCGGAGTACAGGGGACAGGGGGAGAAAAACTGTTTTTT
TRBV7-9,TRBD2,TRBJ2-2,.,CASRREPGLDRTGELFF,TGTGCCAGCAGACGAGAACCGGGACTAGATAGAACCGGGGAGCTGTTTTTT
TRBV6-1,.,TRBJ1-1,few,CASSEWTYEAFF,TGTGCCAGCAGTGAATGGACATACGAAGCTTTCTTT
TRBV7-8,.,TRBJ1-5,.,CASSLRENSNQPQHF,TGTGCCAGCAGCTTAAGGGAAAACAGCAATCAGCCCCAGCATTTT
TRBV7-2,TRBD1,TRBJ2-2,.,CASSPRHRGQINTGELFF,TGTGCCAGCAGCCCAAGGCACAGGGGGCAAATAAACACCGGGGAGCTGTTTTTT
TRBV2,.,TRBJ1-2,.,CASSGRVEGYGYTF,TGTGCCAGCAGTGGGAGGGTAGAGGGCTATGGCTACACCTTC
TRBV7-9,.,TRBJ1-2,few,CASSLGDGLYGYTF,TGTGCCAGCAGCTTAGGGGACGGGCTATATGGCTACACCTTC
TRBV3-1/TRBV3-2,.,TRBJ1-3,.,CASSQPARGGGNTIYF,TGTGCCAGCAGCCAACCCGCCAGGGGAGGTGGAAACACCATATATTTT
TRBV29-1,.,TRBJ1-1,.,CSVGPAMNTEAFF,TGCAGCGTTGGACCAGCCATGAACACTGAAGCTTTCTTT
TRBV5-6,TRBD1,TRBJ2-7,.,CASSSGQGPYEQYF,TGTGCCAGCAGCTCCGGACAGGGACCCTACGAGCAGTACTTC
TRBV28,TRBD2,TRBJ2-4,once,CASSLYGTSGGAAKNIQYF,TGTGCCAGCAGTTTATACGGGACTAGCGGGGGCGCTGCCAAAAACATTCAGTACTTC
TRBV7-2,TRBD1,TRBJ2-7,once,CASSSATGTYEQYF,TGTGCCAGCAGCTCGGCGACAGGGACCTACGAGCAGTACTTC
TRBV5-1,TRBD2,TRBJ2-5,.,CASSRSGGYQETQYF,TGCGCCAGCAGCCGTAGCGGGGGATACCAAGAGACCCAGTACTTC
TRBV7-3,.,TRBJ1-5,.,CASSLGTGFDQPQHF,TGTGCCAGCAGCCTCGGTACAGGGTTTGATCAGCCCCAGCATTTT
TRBV10-3,.,TRBJ1-3,.,CAISSGSSGSGNTIYF,TGTGCCATCAGCTCCGGGTCGTCAGGTTCTGGAAACACCATATATTTT
TRBV3-1/TRBV3-2,.,TRBJ2-7,.,CASSPGGGKYEQYF,TGTGCCAGCAGCCCAGGGGGAGGCAAATACGAGCAGTACTTC
TRBV7-2,.,TRBJ2-1,.,CASSLAGRHNEQFF,TGTGCCAGCAGCTTAGCGGGTAGGCACAATGAGCAGTTCTTC
TRBV5-1,.,TRBJ1-3,.,CASSWEGFSGNTIYF,TGCGCCAGCAGCTGGGAGGGATTCTCTGGAAACACCATATATTTT
TRBV20-1,.,TRBJ2-7,.,CSAKNYEQYF,TGCAGTGCTAAGAACTACGAGCAGTACTTC
TRBV11-3,.,TRBJ2-5,.,CASSLARCQLAELETQYF,TGTGCCAGCAGCTTAGCCCGATGTCAGCTAGCCGAACTAGAGACCCAGTACTTC
TRBV6-6,.,TRBJ2-7,.,CASSSAYEQYF,TGTGCCAGCAGCTCAGCCTACGAGCAGTACTTC
TRBV11-3,.,TRBJ2-1,once,CASSLAPNNEQFF,TGTGCCAGCAGCTTAGCGCCAAACAATGAGCAGTTCTTC
TRBV20-1,.,TRBJ2-4,few,CSAPLAIQYF,TGCAGTGCTCCCCTTGCCATTCAGTACTTC
TRBV13,.,TRBJ2-1,.,CASSLHNEQFF,TGTGCCAGCAGCTTACACAATGAGCAGTTCTTC
TRBV5-1,TRBD1,TRBJ1-6,.,CASSLDGQGGNSPLHF,TGCGCCAGCAGCTTGGATGGACAGGGAGGGAATTCACCCCTCCACTTT
TRBV5-8,TRBD1,TRBJ1-1,.,CASSYDRVSEAFF,TGTGCCAGCAGCTACGACAGGGTGTCTGAAGCTTTCTTT
TRBV3-1/TRBV3-2,.,TRBJ2-1,.,CASSWGANEQFF,TGTGCCAGCAGCTGGGGGGCCAATGAGCAGTTCTTC
TRBV3-1/TRBV3-2,TRBD1,TRBJ1-2,.,CASSTRQGREGYTF,TGTGCCAGCAGCACCCGACAGGGGAGGGAGGGCTACACCTTC
TRBV5-5,.,TRBJ2-1,.,CASSRTRTTGSYNEQFF,TGTGCCAGCAGCCGCACTAGAACGACGGGCTCCTACAATGAGCAGTTCTTC
TRBV6-4,.,TRBJ2-3,few,CASSADGSTDTQYF,TGTGCCAGCAGTGCTGACGGAAGCACAGATACGCAGTATTTT
TRBV5-8,TRBD1,TRBJ1-4,.,CASIPRRGHATNEKLFF,TGTGCCAGCATCCCGAGGAGGGGGCATGCAACTAATGAAAAACTGTTTTTT
TRBV3-1/TRBV3-2,.,TRBJ1-2,.,CASSPRDQFNHYGYTF,TGTGCCAGCAGCCCAAGGGACCAATTCAACCACTATGGCTACACCTTC
TRBV23-1,.,TRBJ1-5,once,CASRPKSVGTYSNQPQHF,TGCGCCAGCAGACCAAAGTCCGTAGGGACCTATAGCAATCAGCCCCAGCATTTT
TRBV11-2,.,TRBJ2-1,.,CASSLRPPLGFNEQFF,TGTGCCAGCAGCTTAAGACCACCTCTAGGGTTCAATGAGCAGTTCTTC
TRBV9,TRBD2,TRBJ2-1,few,CASSVGRGSSYNEQFF,TGTGCCAGCAGCGTAGGGCGGGGGAGCTCCTACAATGAGCAGTTCTTC
TRBV7-8,.,TRBJ2-3,.,CASSLRRSAGTDTQYF,TGTGCCAGCAGCTTACGTCGTTCGGCAGGCACAGATACGCAGTATTTT
TRBV11-1,TRBD1,TRBJ1-1,.,CASSLQGRQGTAFF,TGTGCCAGCAGCCTACAGGGGAGACAGGGTACGGCTTTCTTT
TRBV27,TRBD1,TRBJ2-1,few,CASSFQGEGNEQFF,TGTGCCAGCAGTTTCCAGGGGGAAGGTAATGAGCAGTTCTTC
TRBV19,TRBD1,TRBJ2-3,.,CASTDRGVTDTQYF,TGTGCCAGTACCGACAGGGGAGTTACAGATACGCAGTATTTT
TRBV29-1,.,TRBJ2-7,.,CSVSWGSYEQYF,TGCAGCGTTTCTTGGGGCTCCTACGAGCAGTACTTC
TRBV4-2,.,TRBJ2-3,few,CASSQSGLGTQYF,TGTGCCAGCAGCCAGAGTGGCTTAGGTACGCAGTATTTT
TRBV19,TRBD1,TRBJ1-1,.,CASSTTGQGRNTEAFF,TGTGCCAGTAGTACCACAGGACAGGGAAGGAACACTGAAGCTTTCTTT
TRBV29-1,TRBD1,TRBJ1-1,.,CSFRGMNTEAFF,TGCAGCTTCAGGGGGATGAACACTGAAGCTTTCTTT
TRBV5-1,TRBD1,TRBJ1-1,.,CASSSGQGSVNTEAFF,TGCGCCAGCAGCTCAGGACAGGGATCGGTGAACACTGAAGCTTTCTTT
TRBV30,.,TRBJ1-1,.,CAYTQGRGFDTEAFF,TGTGCCTACACGCAAGGCAGGGGCTTTGACACTGAAGCTTTCTTT
TRBV4-2,.,TRBJ2-1,.,CASSQDLTQDLYNEQFF,TGTGCCAGCAGCCAAGACCTTACCCAGGACCTCTACAATGAGCAGTTCTTC
TRBV11-3,TRBD1,TRBJ1-1,.,CASSGQANTEAFF,TGTGCCAGCAGCGGACAGGCGAACACTGAAGCTTTCTTT
TRBV6-5,.,TRBJ1-1,.,CASSYSRRVYTEAFF,TGTGCCAGCAGTTACTCGAGACGGGTGTACACTGAAGCTTTCTTT